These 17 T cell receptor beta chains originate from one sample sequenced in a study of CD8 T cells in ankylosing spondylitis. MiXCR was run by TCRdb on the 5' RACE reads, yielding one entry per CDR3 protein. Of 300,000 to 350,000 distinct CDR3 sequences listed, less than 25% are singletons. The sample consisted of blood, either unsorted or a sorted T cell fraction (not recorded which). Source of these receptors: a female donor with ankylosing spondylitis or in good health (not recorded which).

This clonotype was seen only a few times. The CDR3 DNA reads as TGTGCCAGCAGTTTCGCGTTCGGGGTGGGTGAAAAACTGTTTTTT. Translating gives CASSFAFGVGEKLFF. The V call is TRBV12-3 or TRBV12-4, the J call TRBJ1-4, with D uncertain. This CDR3 contains 15 residues. The germline V and J ends were trimmed by 3 bases and 7 bases, with 15 bases remaining between them.

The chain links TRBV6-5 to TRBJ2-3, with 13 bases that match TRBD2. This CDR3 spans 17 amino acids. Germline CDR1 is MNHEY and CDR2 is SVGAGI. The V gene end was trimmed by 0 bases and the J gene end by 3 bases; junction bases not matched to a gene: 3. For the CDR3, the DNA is TGTGCCAGCAGTTACTCTTCGGGACTAGCGGGAACAGATACGCAGTATTTT. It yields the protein CASSYSSGLAGTDTQYF.

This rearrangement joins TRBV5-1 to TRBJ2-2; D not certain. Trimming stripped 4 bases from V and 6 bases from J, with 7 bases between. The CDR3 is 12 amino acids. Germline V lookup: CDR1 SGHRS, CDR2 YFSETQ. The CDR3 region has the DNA TGCGCCAGCAGCCTTCTCCCCGGGGAGCTGTTTTTT. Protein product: CASSLLPGELFF.

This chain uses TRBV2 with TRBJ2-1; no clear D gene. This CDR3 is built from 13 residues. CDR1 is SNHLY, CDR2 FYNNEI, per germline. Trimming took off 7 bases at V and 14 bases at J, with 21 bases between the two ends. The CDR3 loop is CASTSPAFPIEFF. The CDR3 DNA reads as TGTGCCAGCACCTCCCCAGCGTTCCCAATAGAGTTCTTC. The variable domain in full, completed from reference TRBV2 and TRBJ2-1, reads EPEVTQTPSHQVTQMGQEVILRCVPISNHLYFYWYRQILGQKVEFLVSFYNNEISEKSEIFDDQFSVERPDGSNFTLKIRSTKLEDSAMYFCASTSPAFPIEFFGPGTRLTVL.

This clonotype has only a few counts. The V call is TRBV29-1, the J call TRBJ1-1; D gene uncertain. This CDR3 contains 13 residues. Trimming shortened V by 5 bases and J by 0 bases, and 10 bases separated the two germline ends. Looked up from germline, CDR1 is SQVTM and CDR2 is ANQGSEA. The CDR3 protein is CSVKGLMNTEAFF. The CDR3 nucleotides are TGCAGCGTTAAAGGGCTGATGAACACTGAAGCTTTCTTT.

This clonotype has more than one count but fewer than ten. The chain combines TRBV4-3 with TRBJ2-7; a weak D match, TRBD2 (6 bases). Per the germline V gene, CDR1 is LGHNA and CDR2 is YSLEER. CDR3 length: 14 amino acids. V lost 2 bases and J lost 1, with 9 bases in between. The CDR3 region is CASSQRRGSYEQYF. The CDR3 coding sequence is TGCGCCAGCAGCCAACGGCGGGGTTCCTACGAGCAGTACTTC.

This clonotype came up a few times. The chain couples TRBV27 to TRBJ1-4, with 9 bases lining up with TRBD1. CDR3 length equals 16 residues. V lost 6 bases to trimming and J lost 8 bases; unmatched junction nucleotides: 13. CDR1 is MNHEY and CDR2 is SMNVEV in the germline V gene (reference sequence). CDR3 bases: TGTGCCAGCAGCCTTCTGCCGGGACAGGGTGGCGAAAAACTGTTTTTT. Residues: CASSLLPGQGGEKLFF.

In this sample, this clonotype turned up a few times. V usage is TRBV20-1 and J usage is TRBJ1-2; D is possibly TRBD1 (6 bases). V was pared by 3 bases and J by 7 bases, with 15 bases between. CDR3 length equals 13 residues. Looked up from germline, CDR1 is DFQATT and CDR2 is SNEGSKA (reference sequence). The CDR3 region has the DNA TGCAGTGCTAGCCCTCCTCAGGGGAGTGGCTACACCTTC. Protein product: CSASPPQGSGYTF.

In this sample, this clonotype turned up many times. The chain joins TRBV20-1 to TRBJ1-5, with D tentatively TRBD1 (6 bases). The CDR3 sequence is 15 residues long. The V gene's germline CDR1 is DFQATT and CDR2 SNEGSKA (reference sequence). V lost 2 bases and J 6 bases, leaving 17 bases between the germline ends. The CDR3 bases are TGCAGTGCTAGAACCACAGGGAGAAACCTTCAGCCCCAGCATTTT. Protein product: CSARTTGRNLQPQHF.

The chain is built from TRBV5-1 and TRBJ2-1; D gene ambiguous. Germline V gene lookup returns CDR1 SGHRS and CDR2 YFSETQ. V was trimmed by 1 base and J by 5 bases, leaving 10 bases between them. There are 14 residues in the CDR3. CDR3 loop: CASSLMGMDNEQFF. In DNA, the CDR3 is TGCGCCAGCAGCTTGATGGGGATGGACAATGAGCAGTTCTTC.

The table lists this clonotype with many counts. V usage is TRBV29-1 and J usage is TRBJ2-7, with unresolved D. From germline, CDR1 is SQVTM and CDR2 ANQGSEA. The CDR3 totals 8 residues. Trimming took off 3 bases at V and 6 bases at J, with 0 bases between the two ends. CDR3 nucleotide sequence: TGCAGCGTTGACGAGCAGTACTTC. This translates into CSVDEQYF.

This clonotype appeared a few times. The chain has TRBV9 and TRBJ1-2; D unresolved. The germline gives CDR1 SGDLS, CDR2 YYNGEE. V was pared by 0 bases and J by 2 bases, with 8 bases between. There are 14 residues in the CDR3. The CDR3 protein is CASSVVAGNYGYTF. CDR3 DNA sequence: TGTGCCAGCAGCGTAGTGGCAGGAAACTATGGCTACACCTTC.

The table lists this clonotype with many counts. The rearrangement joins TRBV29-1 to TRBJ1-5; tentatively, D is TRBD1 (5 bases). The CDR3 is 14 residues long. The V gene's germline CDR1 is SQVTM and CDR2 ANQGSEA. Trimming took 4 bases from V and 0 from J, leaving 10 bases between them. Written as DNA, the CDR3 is TGCAGCGTTGGGGGGGAGCATAGCAATCAGCCCCAGCATTTT. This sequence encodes CSVGGEHSNQPQHF.

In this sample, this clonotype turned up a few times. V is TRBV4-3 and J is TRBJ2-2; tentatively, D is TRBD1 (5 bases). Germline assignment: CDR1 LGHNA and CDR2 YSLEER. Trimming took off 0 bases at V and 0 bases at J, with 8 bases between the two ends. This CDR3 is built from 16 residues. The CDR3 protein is CASSQEAGSNTGELFF. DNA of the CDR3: TGCGCCAGCAGCCAAGAGGCAGGGTCGAACACCGGGGAGCTGTTTTTT.

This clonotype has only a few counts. The CDR3 coding sequence is TGTGCCAGCAGCACTTCTGGAAACACCATATATTTT. Its protein product is CASSTSGNTIYF. The chain joins TRBV5-5 to TRBJ1-3, with D unresolved. The CDR3 has 12 amino acids. Trimming took 4 bases from V and 1 from J, leaving 3 bases between them. The germline CDR1 and CDR2 sequences are SGHKS and YYEKEE (reference sequence).

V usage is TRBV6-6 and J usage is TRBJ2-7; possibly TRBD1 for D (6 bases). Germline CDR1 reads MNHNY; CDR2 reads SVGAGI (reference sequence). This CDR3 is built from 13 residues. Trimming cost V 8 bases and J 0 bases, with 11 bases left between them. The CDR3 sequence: CASGGANSYEQYF. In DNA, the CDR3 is TGTGCCAGCGGGGGCGCGAACTCCTACGAGCAGTACTTC.

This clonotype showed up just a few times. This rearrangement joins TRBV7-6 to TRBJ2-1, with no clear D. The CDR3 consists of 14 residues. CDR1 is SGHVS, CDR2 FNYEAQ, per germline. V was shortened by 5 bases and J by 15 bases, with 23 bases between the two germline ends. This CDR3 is CASSPSPAMIPLFF. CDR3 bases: TGTGCCAGCAGCCCATCCCCGGCGATGATCCCTCTGTTCTTC.